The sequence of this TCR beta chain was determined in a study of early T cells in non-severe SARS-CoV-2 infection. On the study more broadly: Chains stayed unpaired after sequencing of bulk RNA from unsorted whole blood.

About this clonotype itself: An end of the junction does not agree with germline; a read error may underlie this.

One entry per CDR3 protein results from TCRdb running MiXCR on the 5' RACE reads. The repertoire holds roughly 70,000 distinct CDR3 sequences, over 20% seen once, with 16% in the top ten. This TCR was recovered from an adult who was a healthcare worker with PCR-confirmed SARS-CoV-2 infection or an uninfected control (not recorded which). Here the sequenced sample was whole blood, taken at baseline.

CDR3: CASSPLGGTESQYF. The CDR3 DNA reads TGTGCCAGCAGCCCCCTAGGCGGCACTGAGAGCCAGTACTTC. The chain combines TRBV7-8 with TRBJ2-5; the D is unclear. Germline V lookup: CDR1 SGHVS, CDR2 FQNEAQ. The CDR3 is made up of 14 amino acids.